This TCR beta chain was retrieved from a study of HIV-infected patients and healthy controls. CDR3 length equals 17 residues. CDR1 LGHDT and CDR2 YNNKEL come from the germline V gene (reference sequence). Trimming pared 3 bases from V and 6 bases from J, leaving 21 bases between. Alpha and beta constant-region primers primed reverse transcription of 400 to 500 ng RNA. Alpha and beta chain libraries were made separately by chain-specific third strand synthesis with multiplexing indices. TCRdb reprocessed the 5' RACE reads with MiXCR, giving one entry per CDR3 protein. The sample has 9,500 or so distinct CDR3 sequences, around 5.2% seen once; the top ten hold about 14%. No cell fractionation was done, so the repertoire covers all unsorted peripheral blood T cells. This clonotype came up many times.

The receptor's source is an adult with HIV infection. The chain has TRBV3-1 and TRBJ2-1; D is perhaps TRBD1 or TRBD2 (5 bases each). The sequenced sample was blood, obtained before antiretroviral therapy. CDR3 in DNA: TGTGCCAGCAGCCATGAACTTCCGGGACCTATCTTCAATGAGCAGTTCTTC. Its translation is CASSHELPGPIFNEQFF.